This T cell receptor beta chain was retrieved from a study of T cell responses to AZD1222 COVID-19 vaccine. Study-level findings and limits: There were mostly white British donors and more females than males, and clonal diversity was possibly underestimated.

For this clone: Its target is not known.

Per germline, CDR1 SEHNR and CDR2 FQNEAQ (reference sequence). The CDR3 is 14 amino acids. Trimming cost V 5 bases and J 5 bases, with 15 bases left between them. Only in-frame clones appear in the TCRdb table, and some are missing; sequencing was by immunoSEQ multiplex PCR. The profile covers some 96,000 clones, with around nine tenths appearing a single time and 15% to 20% taken by the ten largest. The receptor was isolated from an adult in good health. The starting material was peripheral blood, obtained on day 0 of AZD1222 vaccination. The chain joins TRBV7-9 to TRBJ1-2; a possible D gene is TRBD1 (5 bases). The CDR3 loop reads CASSLSTASYGYTF. CDR3 sequence (DNA): TGTGCCAGCAGCCTATCGACAGCCTCTTATGGCTACACCTTC.